These T cell receptor beta chains were read from a single sample in a study of T cell repertoires in cytomegalovirus infection. Their cognate antigens are unknown. From the reads, TCRdb called clonotypes with MiXCR, one entry per CDR3 protein. The table shows tens of thousands of distinct CDR3 sequences, with 40% occurring only once. Material: CD8+ T cells from cultured PBMCs, obtained from culture after CMV antigen stimulation. The receptors here all came from a human donor in good health (CMV status not recorded). Some clones in this sample may be carry-over from other donors' samples. CDR3s include the opening cysteine and the closing phenylalanine or tryptophan. The D gene is left open where the match is weak. Some rows mark clone size as missing; the rest say once, few, many or name a class of expanded clone.

size,D,J,V,DNA,CDR3
NA,TRBD2,TRBJ2-1,TRBV4-1,TGCGCCAGCAGCCTTCAAGCGGGGGGGACAGACTACAATGAGCAGTTCTTC,CASSLQAGGTDYNEQFF
few,NA,TRBJ2-7,TRBV7-3,TGTGCCAGCAGCTTAGACAGCGCCTACGAGCAGTACTTC,CASSLDSAYEQYF
many,TRBD2,TRBJ2-3,TRBV7-8,TGTGCCAGCAGCTTACTAGCGGGGATAGCAGATACGCAGTATTTT,CASSLLAGIADTQYF
NA,NA,TRBJ1-5,TRBV19,TGTGCCAGTAGTATCCTAGGGGAATGGAATCAGCCCCAGCATTTT,CASSILGEWNQPQHF
NA,TRBD1,TRBJ2-1,TRBV12-3/TRBV12-4,TGTGCCAGCGGCTCCCGGGACAGGGGAATTAACAATGAGCAGTTCTTC,CASGSRDRGINNEQFF
few,TRBD1,TRBJ2-7,TRBV12-3/TRBV12-4,TGTGCCAGCAGTCTCCCTGGTCAGGGGGCCTACGAGCAGTACTTC,CASSLPGQGAYEQYF
few,NA,TRBJ2-2,TRBV7-9,TGTGCCAGCAGCCTAGGGTTGGTATCGAACACCGGGGAGCTGTTTTTT,CASSLGLVSNTGELFF
NA,NA,TRBJ2-7,TRBV6-5,TGTGCCAGCAGTGAATCGTGGGGAAAATCCTACGAGCAGTACTTC,CASSESWGKSYEQYF
NA,NA,TRBJ2-2,TRBV13,TGTGCCAGCAGCCCCTTCGGGACCGGGGAGCTGTTTTTT,CASSPFGTGELFF
NA,TRBD1,TRBJ1-2,TRBV4-1,TGCGCCAGCAGCCCGGGACAGAACAGTAACTATGGCTACACCTTC,CASSPGQNSNYGYTF
NA,NA,TRBJ1-1,TRBV6-6,TGTGCCAGCATGCCAGACAAGAACACTGAAGCTTTCTTT,CASMPDKNTEAFF
many,TRBD1,TRBJ2-7,TRBV7-6,TGTGCCAGCAGCTCGGGACAGGGGTCCCTGGGCCCCTACGAGCAGTACTTC,CASSSGQGSLGPYEQYF
NA,NA,TRBJ1-3,TRBV28,TGTGCCAGCAGTTTAAGCTTCGGGGGAAACACCATATATTTT,CASSLSFGGNTIYF
few,TRBD1,TRBJ2-2,TRBV7-6,TGTGCCAGCAGCTTAGCGGACAGGCCATGGGAGCTGTTTTTT,CASSLADRPWELFF
NA,NA,TRBJ2-7,TRBV6-1,TGTGCCAGCAGTTACGAGTCTTACGAGCAGTACTTC,CASSYESYEQYF
NA,NA,TRBJ2-5,TRBV11-2,TGTGCCAGCCTATCGAGGGGTCAGGGTGAGACCCAGTACTTC,CASLSRGQGETQYF
NA,TRBD1,TRBJ1-3,TRBV7-2,TGTGCCAGCAGCTCCGGACAGGCCTTATATTTT,CASSSGQALYF
NA,NA,TRBJ2-7,TRBV5-4,TGTGCCAGCAGCTTAGCGTTGGGGGACGAGCAGTACTTC,CASSLALGDEQYF
NA,NA,TRBJ1-1,TRBV19,TGTGCCAGTAGTATGGAAGTGAGCTCCAACACTGAAGCTTTCTTT,CASSMEVSSNTEAFF
many,NA,TRBJ1-1,TRBV12-3/TRBV12-4,TGTGCCAGCAGTGCCGGGACACCCAGCCTAAACACTGAAGCTTTCTTT,CASSAGTPSLNTEAFF
NA,TRBD1,TRBJ2-1,TRBV27,TGTGCCAGCAGTTCCTGGACAGGGGGCTTCAATGAGCAGTTCTTC,CASSSWTGGFNEQFF
NA,NA,TRBJ2-7,TRBV11-1,TGTGCCAGCAGCCACACCGCCGTCACGAGCTCCTACGAGCAGTACTTC,CASSHTAVTSSYEQYF
NA,NA,TRBJ2-3,TRBV19,TGTGCCAGTAGGATCTGGGGGGCTAACACAGATACGCAGTATTTT,CASRIWGANTDTQYF
NA,NA,TRBJ1-5,TRBV28,TGTGCCAGCAGTCAGGTTCTTATGGTCAATCCGAGCAATCAGCCCCAGCATTTT,CASSQVLMVNPSNQPQHF
once,NA,TRBJ2-7,TRBV28,TGTGCCAGCAGTTTATTCACAGAGGTCTCCTACGAGCAGTACTTC,CASSLFTEVSYEQYF
few,NA,TRBJ2-1,TRBV7-6,TGTGCCAGCAGCTTGTCCGGGACGGGCTACAATGAGCAGTTCTTC,CASSLSGTGYNEQFF
NA,TRBD1,TRBJ2-5,TRBV9,TGTGCCAGCAGCGTCGACAGGGGGGAGACCCAGTACTTC,CASSVDRGETQYF
NA,NA,TRBJ2-7,TRBV10-3,TGTGCCATCAGTGAGCTCCCCCCCCCGGGGCCCCACGAGCAGTACTTC,CAISELPPPGPHEQYF
NA,TRBD2,TRBJ2-1,TRBV7-9,TGTGCCAGCAGCGAGACTAGCGGGGGAGCCTACAATGAGCAGTTCTTC,CASSETSGGAYNEQFF
NA,NA,TRBJ2-3,TRBV7-9,TGTGCCAGCACCACGGACAGGGAGTGGAGCGGGGGTCTGTATTTT,CASTTDREWSGGLYF
NA,NA,TRBJ2-7,TRBV20-1,TGCAGTGCTAGAGGAGCTAGCCGACCCTCTGATTCCTACGAGCAGTACTTC,CSARGASRPSDSYEQYF
NA,TRBD2,TRBJ2-7,TRBV4-1,TGCGCCAGCAGCCAAGTGGGGGGGATCTCCTACGAGCAGTACTTC,CASSQVGGISYEQYF